These 24 T cell receptor beta chains originate from one sample sequenced in a study of radiotherapy plus CTLA-4 blockade in lung cancer. Clones were sequenced by immunoSEQ multiplex PCR, and TCRdb holds only the in-frame ones, with some missing. The sample includes about 110,000 clones, more than 75% seen only once; the top ten take over 2%. Sequencing was performed on peripheral blood, taken from a patient treated with radiotherapy plus ipilimumab. These receptors were collected from a human donor with non-small cell lung cancer that progressed on radiotherapy plus ipilimumab. Some clones in this sample may be carry-over from other donors' samples.

This clone showed up just a few times. J is TRBJ2-2 and V is TRBV2, with 9 bases lining up with TRBD2. The ends lost 8 bases at V and 4 bases at J; junction bases unmatched: 2. The CDR3 totals 13 residues. Germline V gene data show CDR1 as SNHLY and CDR2 as FYNNEI. As DNA, the CDR3 is TGTGCCAGCCGGCGGGAGGGCACCGGGGAGCTGTTTTTT. Its translation is CASRREGTGELFF.

The chain recombines TRBV27 with TRBJ2-3, with 10 bases matching TRBD2. V trimming: 6 bases; J trimming: 3 bases; junction bases outside the gene matches: 12. CDR3 length: 17 residues. Germline lookup yields CDR1 MNHEY and CDR2 SMNVEV (reference sequence). The CDR3 is CASSRRGLTSGTDTQYF. The CDR3 region has the DNA TGTGCCAGCAGCCGCCGGGGGCTGACTAGCGGGACAGATACGCAGTATTTT.

This chain joins TRBV2 and TRBJ1-5; unclear D gene. The CDR3 sequence is 16 residues long. V was pared by 2 bases and J by 0 bases, with 11 bases between. Germline CDR1 SNHLY, CDR2 FYNNEI. In DNA, the CDR3 is TGTGCCAGCAGTGAACGCACAGCGTATAGCAATCAGCCCCAGCATTTT. Amino acids: CASSERTAYSNQPQHF.

The CDR3 nucleotides are TGTGCCACCAGCAGAGGCCGAGGGTCTACCACAGATACGCAGTATTTT. Translating gives CATSRGRGSTTDTQYF. The V and J genes are TRBV15 and TRBJ2-3; possible D gene TRBD2, 5 bases. The V gene's germline CDR1 is LNHNV and CDR2 YYDKDF (reference sequence). This CDR3 comprises 16 residues. V was cut by 1 base and J by 2 bases, with 13 bases left in between.

The chain recombines TRBV5-4 with TRBJ2-2, with D tentatively TRBD2 (6 bases). Trimming removed 2 bases from V and 4 bases from J, with 9 bases in between. From germline, CDR1 is SGHNT and CDR2 YYREEE (reference sequence). CDR3 length equals 14 residues. The DNA for the CDR3 is TGTGCCAGCAGCTTCGTGGGGGGCACCGGGGAGCTGTTTTTT. As protein: CASSFVGGTGELFF.

The V gene is TRBV14, the J gene TRBJ2-5; D possibly corresponds to TRBD2 (6 bases). This CDR3 contains 17 residues. The V gene's germline CDR1 is SGHDN and CDR2 FVKESK. V shed 0 bases and J shed 5 bases, with 19 bases lying between them. The DNA of the CDR3 is TGTGCCAGCAGCCAAGAGGGGACTTGGGGAGCCGTTGAGACCCAGTACTTC. Amino acid sequence: CASSQEGTWGAVETQYF. Full variable domain (outside the CDR3, taken from reference TRBV14 and TRBJ2-5): EAGVTQFPSHSVIEKGQTVTLRCDPISGHDNLYWYRRVMGKEIKFLLHFVKESKQDESGMPNNRFLAERTGGTYSTLKVQPAELEDSGVYFCASSQEGTWGAVETQYFGPGTRLLVL.

The rearrangement links TRBV7-2 to TRBJ1-6, with D tentatively TRBD1 (6 bases). Germline V gene sequence: CDR1 SGHTA, CDR2 FQGNSA. The CDR3 loop spans 17 amino acids. V lost 4 bases to trimming and J lost 2 bases, with 15 bases between them. CDR3 amino acids: CASSSPRGATYNSPLHF. CDR3 in DNA: TGTGCCAGCAGCTCCCCGAGGGGGGCAACCTATAATTCACCCCTCCACTTT.

The rearrangement joins TRBV5-4 to TRBJ2-5, with TRBD1 matching over 7 bases. The J call is doubtful: the DNA matches TRBJ2-7 better. CDR3 length equals 16 residues. Germline-derived CDR1 and CDR2 are SGHNT and YYREEE (reference sequence). The CDR3 reads CASSLAAGGRDYEQYF. The CDR3 bases are TGTGCCAGCAGCTTGGCAGCAGGGGGAAGGGACTACGAGCAGTACTTC.

V and J are TRBV29-1 and TRBJ1-5; D call uncertain. CDR3 length: 13 amino acids. Trimming stripped 7 bases from V and 1 base from J, with 11 bases between. Germline V gene sequence: CDR1 SQVTM, CDR2 ANQGSEA. The CDR3 DNA reads as TGCAGCGCGTCTATAGGAAGCAATCAGCCCCAGCATTTT. Translating it yields CSASIGSNQPQHF.

In this sample, this clone turned up a few times. The J gene is TRBJ1-2, the V gene TRBV6-5; no definite D call. This CDR3 spans 13 amino acids. The V and J ends lost 2 bases and 2 bases respectively, with 6 bases between them. Germline-derived CDR1 and CDR2 are MNHEY and SVGAGI. CDR3 region: CASSYADNYGYTF. Written as DNA, the CDR3 is TGTGCCAGCAGTTACGCGGACAACTATGGCTACACCTTC.

The chain joins TRBV11-2 to TRBJ2-1, with TRBD2 as a possible D gene (6 bases). V shed 3 bases and J shed 4 bases, with 13 bases lying between them. The CDR3 sequence is 15 residues long. Germline V gives CDR1 SGHAT, CDR2 FQNNGV. The CDR3 region has the DNA TGTGCCAGCAGCTTTAGGGACTCGTCGTACAATGAGCAGTTCTTC. It translates to CASSFRDSSYNEQFF.

The chain has TRBV7-3 and TRBJ2-6, with D tentatively TRBD1 (6 bases). The CDR3 contains 18 residues. From germline, CDR1 is SGHTA and CDR2 FQGTGA. The V and J ends lost 1 base and 0 bases respectively, with 13 bases between them. The CDR3, as DNA: TGTGCCAGCAGCTTAAGAGGGGACACTTTCTCTGGGGCCAACGTCCTGACTTTC. Its protein is CASSLRGDTFSGANVLTF.

The chain recombines TRBV14 with TRBJ1-2, with D perhaps TRBD1 (6 bases). Germline loops: CDR1 SGHDN, CDR2 FVKESK. Trimming took off 1 base at V and 8 bases at J, with 11 bases between the two ends. This CDR3 spans 13 amino acids. CDR3 in DNA: TGTGCCAGCAGCCAAGTCACAGGGAGAGGCTACACCTTC. It is translated as CASSQVTGRGYTF.

The chain uses TRBV27 and TRBJ1-2; 7 nucleotides agree with TRBD1. The CDR3 covers 18 residues. CDR1 and CDR2 (germline): MNHEY, SMNVEV (reference sequence). V was pared by 6 bases and J by 3 bases, with 19 bases of the junction left unmatched. CDR3 in DNA: TGTGCCAGCAGCATTTTTCCCCTGACAGGGTCCGGGTACTATGGCTACACCTTC. This translates into CASSIFPLTGSGYYGYTF.

The chain is built from TRBV5-1 and TRBJ1-1; 7 nucleotides agree with TRBD1. V lost 4 bases, J lost 5 bases, and 11 bases stayed unmatched. CDR1 is SGHRS and CDR2 is YFSETQ in the germline V gene. CDR3 size: 15 residues. CDR3 in DNA: TGCGCCAGCAGCGAAGAGACAGGGATAAAAACTGAAGCTTTCTTT. Translation: CASSEETGIKTEAFF.

The CDR3 here is CASRGPKHSYEQYF. The CDR3 coding sequence is TGTGCCAGCAGAGGCCCAAAACACTCCTACGAGCAGTACTTC. This chain connects TRBV6-5 to TRBJ2-7, with D hard to call. Germline-derived CDR1 and CDR2 are MNHEY and SVGAGI. The germline V and J ends were trimmed by 6 bases and 0 bases, with 12 bases remaining between them. The CDR3 loop spans 14 amino acids.

This chain uses TRBV6-5 with TRBJ1-2; 7 nucleotides align to TRBD1. The V gene's germline CDR1 is MNHEY and CDR2 SVGAGI. V dropped 5 bases and J dropped 7; count of bases not matched to a gene: 10. The CDR3 loop spans 14 amino acids. Written as DNA, the CDR3 is TGTGCCAGCAGTCGGGGCCCAGGGGGAGGTGGCTACACCTTC. Its protein is CASSRGPGGGGYTF.

This clone occurred once. The chain couples TRBV18 to TRBJ1-2; possible D gene TRBD1, 5 bases. The CDR3 contains 14 residues. The V gene lost 2 bases and the J gene lost 7 bases, with 14 bases spanning the gap. CDR1 and CDR2 from the germline V gene are KGHSH and LQKENI. In nucleotides, the CDR3 is TGTGCCAGCTCACCAGGGTTCAGGGATAGTGGCTACACCTTC. Its protein is CASSPGFRDSGYTF. The variable domain in full, completed from reference TRBV18 and TRBJ1-2, reads NAGVMQNPRHLVRRRGQEARLRCSPMKGHSHVYWYRQLPEEGLKFMVYLQKENIIDESGMPKERFSAEFPKEGPSILRIQQVVRGDSAAYFCASSPGFRDSGYTFGSGTRLTVV.

Of note for this clone: The identical CDR3 is also encoded by other nucleotide sequences in the sample. The chain couples TRBV10-3 to TRBJ1-4; D unclear. V was clipped by 3 bases and J by 0 bases, with 8 bases between them. Per the germline V gene, CDR1 is ENHRY and CDR2 is SYGVKD. The CDR3 runs 15 residues. The CDR3 nucleotides read TGTGCCATCAGTGAAAATAGGGCAACTAATGAAAAACTGTTTTTT. It yields the protein CAISENRATNEKLFF.

This clone has just a few counts. The chain combines TRBV11-2 with TRBJ2-3, with D uncertain. V was clipped by 1 base and J by 3 bases, with 11 bases between them. CDR1 and CDR2 from the germline V gene are SGHAT and FQNNGV. The CDR3 contains 15 residues. This chain's CDR3 is CASSLVVISTDTQYF. The CDR3 nucleotides read TGTGCCAGCAGCTTAGTAGTAATTTCGACAGATACGCAGTATTTT.

In DNA form, the CDR3 reads TGTGCCAGCAGCTACTGGGACAGTAGCAATCAGCCCCAGCATTTT. This codes for CASSYWDSSNQPQHF. This chain connects TRBV7-8 to TRBJ1-5, with 7 bases fitting TRBD1. V lost 4 bases and J lost 0; bases outside the gene matches: 3. From germline, CDR1 is SGHVS and CDR2 FQNEAQ. CDR3 length: 15 residues. Full variable domain (missing parts from reference TRBV7-8 and TRBJ1-5): GAGVSQSPRYKVAKRGQDVALRCDPISGHVSLFWYQQALGQGPEFLTYFQNEAQLDKSGLPSDRFFAERPEGSVSTLKIQRTQQEDSAVYLCASSYWDSSNQPQHFGDGTRLSIL.

The chain is built from TRBV4-2 and TRBJ1-6; TRBD1 is a possible D gene (5 bases). The CDR3 sequence is 14 residues long. The germline V gene encodes CDR1 LGHNA and CDR2 YNFKEQ. The V end was cut by 3 bases, the J end by 9 bases, with 12 bases between. The CDR3 spells CASSQQGTASPLHF. CDR3 sequence (DNA): TGTGCCAGCAGCCAGCAAGGGACCGCTTCACCCCTCCACTTT.

This clone was found a few times. The chain couples TRBV7-2 to TRBJ1-1; 10 nucleotides match TRBD1. V was clipped by 5 bases and J by 1 base; unmatched bases: 7. CDR1 and CDR2 (germline): SGHTA, FQGNSA. This CDR3 comprises 16 residues. The CDR3 loop is CASSVGTGAENTEAFF. Written as DNA, the CDR3 is TGTGCCAGCAGCGTTGGGACAGGGGCCGAGAACACTGAAGCTTTCTTT.

The chain recombines TRBV29-1 with TRBJ1-5; TRBD1 matches 9 bases. This CDR3 spans 12 amino acids. Looked up from germline, CDR1 is SQVTM and CDR2 is ANQGSEA. The J segment lost 5 bases and the V segment lost 6 bases, leaving 2 bases of the junction unmatched. CDR3 protein: CSVRQGDQPQHF. CDR3 coding DNA: TGCAGCGTCCGACAGGGGGATCAGCCCCAGCATTTT.